This TCR beta chain comes out of a study of T cell repertoires in cytomegalovirus infection. As for the study in general: A matching HLA type, together with CMV infection, was signaled by public TCR beta signatures.

Findings of the study overall: Totalled public TCR beta family frequency picked out people who carried CMV plus the relevant HLA.

TCRdb independently ran MiXCR on the reads; one entry per CDR3 protein. The sample lists about 740,000 distinct CDR3 sequences, 35% to 45% occurring once. This CDR3 contains 14 residues. V lost 5 bases and J 2 bases, leaving 12 bases between the germline ends. Germline CDR1 and CDR2: SEHNR and FQNEAQ (reference sequence). This clonotype was seen repeatedly, ten times or more. The antigen is not known. Sequencing used PBMCs. The receptor's source is a human donor in good health (CMV status not recorded). Some clones in this sample may be carry-over from other donors' samples. V and J are TRBV7-9 and TRBJ1-1; D uncertain. CDR3 sequence (DNA): TGTGCCAGCAGCCTTTTGACGGGCAACACTGAAGCTTTCTTT. Residues: CASSLLTGNTEAFF.